This record looks at one T cell receptor beta chain sequence and its context. This clone was found a few times. This clone's antigen is unknown. No base qualities exist here, and no much larger clone lies one base off it. Patients with autoimmune disease history or receiving systemic immunosuppression were excluded from the trial. In every dose cohort, peripheral blood was drawn for TCR sequencing at baseline, cycle 4 day 1, and cycle 7 day 1. Samples were obtained from an open-label, multicenter, first-in-human phase I dose-escalation trial of ivuxolimab. Adults with locally advanced or metastatic head and neck squamous cell, hepatocellular, melanoma or renal cell carcinoma were enrolled in the trial. Before TCR sequencing, CD4+ T cells and CD8+ T cells from peripheral blood were sorted into separate populations. To sequence the TCRbeta CDR3 region, genomic DNA was isolated from the sorted cells. TCRbeta CDR3 regions were sequenced using the immunoSEQ Assay. Held by TCRdb, this immuneACCESS table contains in-frame sequences only and omits some clones. Under half of the omission traces to an unresolved V gene where checked; the cause of the rest is unknown. For this sample the table gives about 38,000 clones, of which roughly 82% were detected only once. The ten biggest clones cover around 21% of the sample.

This entry is derived from a study of OX40 agonist ivuxolimab in advanced cancers. Context from the whole study: Ivuxolimab was a fully human IgG2 agonistic monoclonal antibody targeting the costimulatory receptor OX40 (CD134). Intravenous ivuxolimab was administered to patients every 2 weeks at six dose levels: 0.01, 0.1, 0.3, 1.5, 3 and 10 mg/kg. Of the approximately 50 dose-escalation patients, hepatocellular carcinoma was present in approximately 20, melanoma in around 15, renal cell carcinoma in 9 and head and neck cancer in 9. A male proportion of nearly 85% and a mean age of approximately 55 years, ranging from about 20 to 80, were recorded for the dose-escalation cohort. Patients were allowed to have had prior anti-PD-1, anti-PD-L1 or anti-CTLA-4 therapy, and approximately 43% of the dose-escalation patients had previously received checkpoint inhibitors. Partial responses occurred in three dose-escalation patients: two with cutaneous melanoma and one with hepatocellular carcinoma. The point of sequencing TCRbeta in the periphery was to test whether ivuxolimab changed TCR sequence diversity and drove clonal T-cell expansion. The paper describes the monotherapy dose-escalation part (N of about 55 patients) of the phase I trial of ivuxolimab.

The CDR3 runs 12 amino acids, cysteine and phenylalanine included. Only CDR3 DNA remains: 36 bases, in frame from the first base. CDR1 and CDR2 were assigned from the germline V gene as LGHNA and YNFKEQ. Cut back by 0 bases and 2 bases, the V and J ends lie 1 base apart. Results and caveats for the whole study, not just this receptor: At doses of 0.1 to 3.0 mg/kg, clonal expansion of both CD4+ and CD8+ T cells in blood was seen between baseline and week 6. On average, CD8+ T cells showed more expanded clones than CD4+ T cells after ivuxolimab. Partial responders in the 0.1-3.0 mg/kg groups had among the lowest normalized peripheral clonal expansion, especially among CD8+ T cells. Low levels of normalized T-cell clonal expansion were also shown by some nonresponding patients. Antigen specificity was not determined for the clonally expanded peripheral T cells.

The sequence came from an adult with an advanced solid tumor such as melanoma, head and neck, liver or kidney cancer. This specimen consisted of CD4+ or CD8+ T cells sorted from blood, obtained in a trial of the OX40 agonist ivuxolimab. The rearranged segments are TRBV4-2 and TRBJ2-5; a confident D gene designation cannot be given. CDR3 protein: CASSQEQETQYF. The DNA sequence follows: TGTGCCAGCAGCCAAGAGCAAGAGACCCAGTACTTC.